The source of this T cell receptor (beta chain) is a study of shared clonotypes between healthy human individuals. About the study: Aged between 18 and 49, the donors were two women and a few men. A donor's plate count was three for CD4 naive and three for CD4 memory; CD8 naive had two and CD8 memory one. Study-wide results and caveats: A generally larger estimated richness was seen in naive subsets than in memory subsets.

Naive-designated CD8 cells lacked CD45RO, were positively enriched for CCR7, and omitted terminally differentiated effector memory CD45RA+ cells. V lost 7 bases and J lost 7; bases outside the gene matches: 15. CDR3 length: 14 residues. Germline CDR1 and CDR2: SQVTM and ANQGSEA. Clones were sequenced by immunoSEQ multiplex PCR, and TCRdb holds only the in-frame ones, with some missing. The top ten hold about 1.5% of the sample, which has roughly 2.1 million clones, around 93% seen once. Comment on this clone: Its antigen is not known.

The sequence was obtained from a man aged 18-30 years in good health. Some clones in this sample may be carry-over from other donors' samples. The sequencing sample was made of naive CD8+ T cells from PBMCs. The chain combines TRBV29-1 with TRBJ1-2; 7 nucleotides align to TRBD1. CDR3 in DNA: TGCAGCGACCATCAGGGGGGCGGAATTGTTGGCTACACCTTC. Translation: CSDHQGGGIVGYTF.